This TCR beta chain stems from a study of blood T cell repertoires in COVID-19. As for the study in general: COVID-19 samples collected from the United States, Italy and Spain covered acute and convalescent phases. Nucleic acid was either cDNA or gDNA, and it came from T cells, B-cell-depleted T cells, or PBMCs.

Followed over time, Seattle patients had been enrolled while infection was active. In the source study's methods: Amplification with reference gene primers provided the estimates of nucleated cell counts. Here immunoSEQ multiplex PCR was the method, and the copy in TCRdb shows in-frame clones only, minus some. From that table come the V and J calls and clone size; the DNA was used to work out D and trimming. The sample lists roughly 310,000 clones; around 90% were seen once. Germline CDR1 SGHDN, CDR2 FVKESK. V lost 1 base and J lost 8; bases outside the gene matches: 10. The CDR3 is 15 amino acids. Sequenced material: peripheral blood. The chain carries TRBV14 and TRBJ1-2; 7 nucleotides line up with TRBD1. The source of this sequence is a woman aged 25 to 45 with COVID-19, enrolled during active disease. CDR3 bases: TGTGCCAGCAGCCAAGGAAATACAGGGGTAGACGGCTACACCTTC. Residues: CASSQGNTGVDGYTF.